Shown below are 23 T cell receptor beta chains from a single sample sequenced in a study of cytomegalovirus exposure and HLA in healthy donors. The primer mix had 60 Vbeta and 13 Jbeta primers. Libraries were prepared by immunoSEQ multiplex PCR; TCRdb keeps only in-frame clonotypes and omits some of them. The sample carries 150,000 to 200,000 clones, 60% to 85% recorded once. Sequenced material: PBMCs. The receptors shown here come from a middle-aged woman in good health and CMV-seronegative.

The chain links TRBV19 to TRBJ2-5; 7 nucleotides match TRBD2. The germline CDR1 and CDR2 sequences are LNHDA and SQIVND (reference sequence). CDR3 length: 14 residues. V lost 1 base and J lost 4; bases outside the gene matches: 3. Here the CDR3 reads CASSIGTRGETQYF. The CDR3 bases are TGTGCCAGTAGTATAGGGACTAGGGGAGAGACCCAGTACTTC.

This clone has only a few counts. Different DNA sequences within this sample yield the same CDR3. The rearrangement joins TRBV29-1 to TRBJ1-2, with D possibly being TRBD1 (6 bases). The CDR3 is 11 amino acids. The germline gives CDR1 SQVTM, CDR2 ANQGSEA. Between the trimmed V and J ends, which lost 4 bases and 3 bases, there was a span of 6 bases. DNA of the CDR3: TGCAGCGTTGGACAGGACTATGGCTACACCTTC. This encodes CSVGQDYGYTF.

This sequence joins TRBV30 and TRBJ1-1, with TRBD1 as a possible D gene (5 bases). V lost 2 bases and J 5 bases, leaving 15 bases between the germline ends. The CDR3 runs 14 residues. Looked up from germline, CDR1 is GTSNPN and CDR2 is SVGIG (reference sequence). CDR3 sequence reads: CAWSRGGVRTEAFF. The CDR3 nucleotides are TGTGCCTGGAGTCGGGGGGGTGTGAGGACTGAAGCTTTCTTT. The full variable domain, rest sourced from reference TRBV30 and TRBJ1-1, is SQTIHQWPATLVQPVGSPLSLECTVEGTSNPNLYWYRQAAGRGLQLLFYSVGIGQISSEVPQNLSASRPQDRQFILSSKKLLLSDSGFYLCAWSRGGVRTEAFFGQGTRLTVV.

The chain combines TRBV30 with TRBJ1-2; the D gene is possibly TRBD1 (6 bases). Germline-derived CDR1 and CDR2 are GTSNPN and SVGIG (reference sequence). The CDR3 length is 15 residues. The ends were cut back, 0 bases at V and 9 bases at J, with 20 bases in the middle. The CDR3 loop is CAWSVIAGAGYSYTF. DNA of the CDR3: TGTGCCTGGAGTGTTATTGCAGGGGCTGGATATAGCTACACCTTC.

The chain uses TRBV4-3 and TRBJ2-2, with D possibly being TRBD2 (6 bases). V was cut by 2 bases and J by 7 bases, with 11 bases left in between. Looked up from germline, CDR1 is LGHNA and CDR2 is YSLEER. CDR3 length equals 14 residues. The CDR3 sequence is CASSQFGGGGELFF. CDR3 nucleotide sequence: TGCGCCAGCAGCCAATTTGGGGGAGGCGGGGAGCTGTTTTTT.

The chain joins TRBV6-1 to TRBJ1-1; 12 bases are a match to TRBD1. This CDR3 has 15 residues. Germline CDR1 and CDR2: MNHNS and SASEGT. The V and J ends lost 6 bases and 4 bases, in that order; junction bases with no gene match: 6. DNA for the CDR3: TGTGCCAGCAGAACCGGGACAGGGGGCGGCACTGAAGCTTTCTTT. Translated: CASRTGTGGGTEAFF.

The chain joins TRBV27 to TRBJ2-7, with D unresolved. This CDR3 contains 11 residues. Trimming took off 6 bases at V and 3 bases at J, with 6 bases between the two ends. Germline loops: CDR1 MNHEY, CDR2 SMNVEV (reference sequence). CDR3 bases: TGTGCCAGCAGCCCCTTCTACGAGCAGTACTTC. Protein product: CASSPFYEQYF.

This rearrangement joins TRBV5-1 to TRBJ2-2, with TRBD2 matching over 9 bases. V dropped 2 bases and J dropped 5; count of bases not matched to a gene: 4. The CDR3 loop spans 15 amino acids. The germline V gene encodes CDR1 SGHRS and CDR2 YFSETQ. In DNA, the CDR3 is TGCGCCAGCAGCTTCGCGGGAGGGCGGACCGGGGAGCTGTTTTTT. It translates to CASSFAGGRTGELFF.

For the CDR3, the DNA is TGTGCCAGCAGCTTGAGGGAGACCGGGGAGCTGTTTTTT. Translation: CASSLRETGELFF. J is TRBJ2-2 and V is TRBV11-1, with D perhaps matching TRBD2 (5 bases). The V end lost 3 bases, the J end lost 5 bases, and 7 bases lay between the germline ends. The CDR3 totals 13 residues. CDR1 and CDR2 (germline): SGHAT, FQDESV (reference sequence).

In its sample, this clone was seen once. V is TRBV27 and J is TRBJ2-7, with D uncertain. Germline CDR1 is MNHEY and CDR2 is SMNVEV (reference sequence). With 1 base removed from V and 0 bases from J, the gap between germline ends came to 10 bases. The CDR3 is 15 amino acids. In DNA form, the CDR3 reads TGTGCCAGCAGTTTATTTTACGGTTCCTCCTACGAGCAGTACTTC. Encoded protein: CASSLFYGSSYEQYF.

DNA for the CDR3: TGCGCCAGCAGCCTCGGACAGGGAGTGGGCTACACCTTC. Its protein is CASSLGQGVGYTF. The gene calls are TRBV4-3 and TRBJ1-2; TRBD1 agrees at 8 bases. With 4 bases clipped from V and 8 bases from J, the junction kept 6 bases outside the gene matches. The CDR3 length is 13 residues. CDR1 LGHNA and CDR2 YSLEER come from the germline V gene.

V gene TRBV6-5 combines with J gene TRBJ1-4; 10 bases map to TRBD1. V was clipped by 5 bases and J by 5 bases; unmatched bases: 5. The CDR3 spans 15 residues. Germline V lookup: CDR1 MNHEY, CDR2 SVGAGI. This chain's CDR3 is CASSPRTGGNEKLFF. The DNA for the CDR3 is TGTGCCAGCAGTCCAAGGACAGGGGGAAATGAAAAACTGTTTTTT.

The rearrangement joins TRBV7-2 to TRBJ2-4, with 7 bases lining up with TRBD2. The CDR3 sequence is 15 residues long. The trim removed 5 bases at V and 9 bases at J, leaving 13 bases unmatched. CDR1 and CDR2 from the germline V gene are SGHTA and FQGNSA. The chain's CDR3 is CASSATGTIAGIQYF. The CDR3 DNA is TGTGCCAGCAGCGCTACTGGGACTATTGCGGGCATTCAGTACTTC.

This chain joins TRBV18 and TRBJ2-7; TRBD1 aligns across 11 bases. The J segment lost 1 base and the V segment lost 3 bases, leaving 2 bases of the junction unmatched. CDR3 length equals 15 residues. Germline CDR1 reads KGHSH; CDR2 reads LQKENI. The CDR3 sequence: CASSPGTGGSYEQYV. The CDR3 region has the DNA TGTGCCAGCTCACCGGGGACAGGGGGATCCTACGAGCAGTACGTC.

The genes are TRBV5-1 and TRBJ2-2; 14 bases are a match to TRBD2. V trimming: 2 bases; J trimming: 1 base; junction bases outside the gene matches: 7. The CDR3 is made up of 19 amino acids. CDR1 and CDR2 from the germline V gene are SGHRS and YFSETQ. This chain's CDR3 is CASSFLGLAGVGNTGELFF. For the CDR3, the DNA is TGCGCCAGCAGCTTCCTGGGACTAGCGGGAGTGGGGAACACCGGGGAGCTGTTTTTT. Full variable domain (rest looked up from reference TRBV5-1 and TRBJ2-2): KAGVTQTPRYLIKTRGQQVTLSCSPISGHRSVSWYQQTPGQGLQFLFEYFSETQRNKGNFPGRFSGRQFSNSRSEMNVSTLELGDSALYLCASSFLGLAGVGNTGELFFGEGSRLTVL.

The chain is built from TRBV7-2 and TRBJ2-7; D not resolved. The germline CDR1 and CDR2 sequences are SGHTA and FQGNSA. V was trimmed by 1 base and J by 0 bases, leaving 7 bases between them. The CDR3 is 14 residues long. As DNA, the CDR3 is TGTGCCAGCAGCTTAGGGCTAGGCTCCTACGAGCAGTACGTC. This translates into CASSLGLGSYEQYV.

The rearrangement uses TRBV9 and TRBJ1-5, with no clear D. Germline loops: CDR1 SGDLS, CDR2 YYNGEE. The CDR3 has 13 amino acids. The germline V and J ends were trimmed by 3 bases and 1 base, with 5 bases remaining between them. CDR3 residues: CASSAGSNQPQHF. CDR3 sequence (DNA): TGTGCCAGCAGCGCCGGGAGCAATCAGCCCCAGCATTTT.

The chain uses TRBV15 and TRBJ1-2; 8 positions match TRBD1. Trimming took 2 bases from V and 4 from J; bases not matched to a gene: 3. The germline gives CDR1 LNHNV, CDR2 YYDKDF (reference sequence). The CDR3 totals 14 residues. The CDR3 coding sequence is TGTGCCACCAGCAGACAGGGGGCAGGCTATGGCTACACCTTC. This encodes CATSRQGAGYGYTF.

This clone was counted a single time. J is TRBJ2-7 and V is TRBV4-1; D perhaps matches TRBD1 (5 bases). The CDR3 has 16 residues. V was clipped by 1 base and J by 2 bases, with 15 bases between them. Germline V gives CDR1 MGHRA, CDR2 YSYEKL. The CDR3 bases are TGCGCCAGCAGCCAAGGGCCCCCAGGGATCCCCTACGAGCAGTACTTC. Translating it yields CASSQGPPGIPYEQYF.

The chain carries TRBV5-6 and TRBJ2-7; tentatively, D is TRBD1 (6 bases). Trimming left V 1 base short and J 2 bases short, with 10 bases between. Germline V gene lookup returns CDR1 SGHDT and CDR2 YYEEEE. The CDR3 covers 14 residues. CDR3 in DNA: TGTGCCAGCAGCTTGTCAGGGGCGACCTACGAGCAGTACTTC. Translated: CASSLSGATYEQYF.

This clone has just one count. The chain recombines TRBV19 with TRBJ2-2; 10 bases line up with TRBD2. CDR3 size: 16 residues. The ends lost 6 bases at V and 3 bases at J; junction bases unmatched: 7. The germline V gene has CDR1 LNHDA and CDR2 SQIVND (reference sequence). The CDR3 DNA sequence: TGTGCCAGTAGCCCTAGCGGGAGATCGTACACCGGGGAGCTGTTTTTT. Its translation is CASSPSGRSYTGELFF.

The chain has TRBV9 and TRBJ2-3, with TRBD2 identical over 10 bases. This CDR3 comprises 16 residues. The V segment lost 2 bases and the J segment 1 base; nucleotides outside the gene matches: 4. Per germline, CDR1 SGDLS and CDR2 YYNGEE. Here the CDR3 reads CASSVLAGDRTDTQYF. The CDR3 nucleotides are TGTGCCAGCAGCGTCCTAGCGGGAGATCGCACAGATACGCAGTATTTT.

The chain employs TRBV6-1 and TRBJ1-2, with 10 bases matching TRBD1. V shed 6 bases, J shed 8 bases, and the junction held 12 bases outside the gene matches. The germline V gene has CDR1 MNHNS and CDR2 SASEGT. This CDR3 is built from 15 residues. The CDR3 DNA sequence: TGTGCCAGCAGCCAGGCCGACAGGGGGCTGTTCGGCTACACCTTC. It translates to CASSQADRGLFGYTF.